Listed below are T cell receptor beta chains from one sample, sequenced in a study of CD8 T cells in Susac syndrome. TCRdb used MiXCR to reprocess the immunoSEQ multiplex PCR reads, holding one entry per CDR3 protein. The sample lists approximately 190,000 distinct CDR3 sequences; 95% were seen once. The specimen was CD8+ T cells from PBMCs. The receptors derive from a human donor with Susac syndrome. CDR3s include the opening cysteine and the closing phenylalanine or tryptophan. D genes are given only for firm matches. Size is stated for part of the rows, as once, few or many counts, or as a class when the clone is expanded.

V: TRBV30; D: NA; length: 13; J: TRBJ2-7; size: NA; DNA: TGTGCCTGGAGGGGGGGATTCGGTTACGAGCAGTACTTC; CDR3: CAWRGGFGYEQYF
V: TRBV28; D: NA; length: 15; J: TRBJ1-1; size: NA; DNA: TGTGCCAGCAGTAGCCTCAGGGAGGAGGGCACTGAAGCTTTCTTT; CDR3: CASSSLREEGTEAFF
V: TRBV5-1; D: NA; length: 15; J: TRBJ2-7; size: NA; DNA: TGCGCCAGCACCTGGCAGGGGGGCTCCTCCTACGAGCAGTACTTC; CDR3: CASTWQGGSSYEQYF
V: TRBV6-4; D: TRBD1; length: 13; J: TRBJ1-1; size: NA; DNA: TGTGCCAGCAGCGCAACAGGGGGCACTGAAGCTTTCTTT; CDR3: CASSATGGTEAFF
V: TRBV12-3/TRBV12-4; D: TRBD1; length: 17; J: TRBJ1-1; size: NA; DNA: TGTGCCAGCAGTACCTGGACAGGGGGCGAATATGACACTGAAGCTTTCTTT; CDR3: CASSTWTGGEYDTEAFF
V: TRBV7-9; D: NA; length: 13; J: TRBJ2-1; size: NA; DNA: TGTGCCAGCAGCTACGGGACTCCCAATGAGCAGTTCTTC; CDR3: CASSYGTPNEQFF
V: TRBV18; D: NA; length: 13; J: TRBJ1-5; size: NA; DNA: TGTGCCAGCTCAACGGCTAGCAATCAGCCCCAGCATTTT; CDR3: CASSTASNQPQHF
V: TRBV7-8; D: NA; length: 16; J: TRBJ1-5; size: NA; DNA: TGTGCCAGCAGCTTAGCGCTGGCAGGAAACAATCAGCCCCAGCATTTT; CDR3: CASSLALAGNNQPQHF
V: TRBV3-1; D: NA; length: 15; J: TRBJ1-5; size: NA; DNA: TGTGCCAGCAGCCAAGCGGGGTATGGTTATCAGCCCCAGCATTTT; CDR3: CASSQAGYGYQPQHF
V: TRBV29-1; D: TRBD2; length: 14; J: TRBJ2-1; size: NA; DNA: TGCAGCGTTGAAAAGGGACTACGGGACAATGAGCAGTTCTTC; CDR3: CSVEKGLRDNEQFF
V: TRBV13; D: TRBD1; length: 14; J: TRBJ1-2; size: few; DNA: TGTGCCAGCAGCTTCGACAGGGCCAGCTATGGCTACACCTTC; CDR3: CASSFDRASYGYTF
V: TRBV20-1; D: NA; length: 15; J: TRBJ1-1; size: NA; DNA: TGCAGTGCTAGGCCTCTGGGGGCAGTGAACACTGAAGCTTTCTTT; CDR3: CSARPLGAVNTEAFF
V: TRBV27; D: NA; length: 15; J: TRBJ2-3; size: NA; DNA: TGTGCCAGCAGTTTACAGGGCAGGGTCACAGATACGCAGTATTTT; CDR3: CASSLQGRVTDTQYF
V: TRBV5-6; D: TRBD1; length: 13; J: TRBJ2-7; size: NA; DNA: TGTGCCAGCAGCGAGGGACAGGCCTACGAGCAGTACTTC; CDR3: CASSEGQAYEQYF
V: TRBV20-1; D: NA; length: 16; J: TRBJ2-1; size: NA; DNA: TGCAGTGCTAGAGATTGGGCGGAGCGCTCCTACAATGAGCAGTTCTTC; CDR3: CSARDWAERSYNEQFF
V: TRBV5-1; D: NA; length: 14; J: TRBJ2-3; size: NA; DNA: TGCGCCAGCAGCTTTGGCAGTAGCACAGATACGCAGTATTTT; CDR3: CASSFGSSTDTQYF
V: TRBV19; D: TRBD2; length: 14; J: TRBJ2-1; size: once; DNA: TGTGCCAGTACAGTGGTAGCGGGAGCCAATGAGCAGTTCTTC; CDR3: CASTVVAGANEQFF
V: TRBV7-6; D: NA; length: 11; J: TRBJ1-5; size: NA; DNA: TGTGCCACGGGCCACAATCAGCCCCAGCATTTT; CDR3: CATGHNQPQHF
V: TRBV4-1; D: TRBD2; length: 15; J: TRBJ2-5; size: NA; DNA: TGCGCCAGCAGCCACGGAACTAGCGGGGGGGAGACCCAGTACTTC; CDR3: CASSHGTSGGETQYF
V: TRBV13; D: TRBD1; length: 16; J: TRBJ2-1; size: NA; DNA: TGTGCCAGCAGCCTGACAACAGGGGGCGCCTACAATGAGCAGTTCTTC; CDR3: CASSLTTGGAYNEQFF
V: TRBV29-1; D: TRBD1; length: 13; J: TRBJ2-7; size: NA; DNA: TGCAGCGTTGAGACAGGGGAAGGTACCGAGCAGTACTTC; CDR3: CSVETGEGTEQYF
V: TRBV13; D: TRBD1; length: 13; J: TRBJ2-7; size: few; DNA: TGTGCCAGCAGTTTGGACAGGGGTCGCGAGCAGTACTTC; CDR3: CASSLDRGREQYF
V: TRBV28; D: NA; length: 13; J: TRBJ2-7; size: NA; DNA: TGTGCCAGCAGTTTTTCAGGGGCCTACGAGCAGTACTTC; CDR3: CASSFSGAYEQYF
V: TRBV9; D: NA; length: 16; J: TRBJ1-6; size: NA; DNA: TGTGCCAGCAGCGTAGAAGGAGGGGGTGGAAATTCACCCCTCCACTTT; CDR3: CASSVEGGGGNSPLHF
V: TRBV5-6; D: TRBD1; length: 13; J: TRBJ1-5; size: few; DNA: TGTGCCAGCAGCCAGGGGGATAATCAGCCCCAGCATTTT; CDR3: CASSQGDNQPQHF
V: TRBV7-2; D: NA; length: 13; J: TRBJ1-2; size: NA; DNA: TGTGCCAGCAGCTGGTCGGACGGCTATGGCTACACCTTC; CDR3: CASSWSDGYGYTF
V: TRBV28; D: NA; length: 15; J: TRBJ2-3; size: NA; DNA: TGTGCCAGTAAGGGCGAGCCTTCTAGCACAGATACGCAGTATTTT; CDR3: CASKGEPSSTDTQYF
V: TRBV5-6; D: NA; length: 15; J: TRBJ1-2; size: NA; DNA: TGTGCCAGCAGCTTGGCATCCGAGGGCCTCTATGGCTACACCTTC; CDR3: CASSLASEGLYGYTF
V: TRBV4-1; D: TRBD2; length: 16; J: TRBJ2-1; size: NA; DNA: TGCGCCAGCGGCGGGGCTAGCGGGACGGCTAACAATGAGCAGTTCTTC; CDR3: CASGGASGTANNEQFF
V: TRBV27; D: NA; length: 13; J: TRBJ2-3; size: NA; DNA: TGTGCCACCGGGAGCCCAAGCACAGATACGCAGTATTTT; CDR3: CATGSPSTDTQYF
V: TRBV19; D: TRBD1; length: 15; J: TRBJ2-3; size: NA; DNA: TGTGCCAGTAGTCCTCGGGACAGAGACACAGATACGCAGTATTTT; CDR3: CASSPRDRDTDTQYF
V: TRBV7-8; D: TRBD1; length: 12; J: TRBJ1-5; size: NA; DNA: TGTGCCAGCAGCCCACAGGGGCAGCCCCAGCATTTT; CDR3: CASSPQGQPQHF
V: TRBV19; D: TRBD2; length: 15; J: TRBJ2-1; size: NA; DNA: TGTGCCAGTAGTAGGGGGACTAGCGGCTACAATGAGCAGTTCTTC; CDR3: CASSRGTSGYNEQFF
V: TRBV20-1; D: TRBD1; length: 13; J: TRBJ2-5; size: NA; DNA: TGCAGTGCTGAACAGGGGCTTCAAGAGACCCAGTACTTC; CDR3: CSAEQGLQETQYF
V: TRBV27; D: TRBD2; length: 14; J: TRBJ2-1; size: once; DNA: TGTGCCAGCAGTTTAACCGGGAGGAGCAATGAGCAGTTCTTC; CDR3: CASSLTGRSNEQFF
V: TRBV4-1; D: NA; length: 15; J: TRBJ2-1; size: NA; DNA: TGCGCCAGCAGCCAATTGGTGGGAACGGACCCCGAGCAGTTCTTC; CDR3: CASSQLVGTDPEQFF
V: TRBV4-1; D: NA; length: 19; J: TRBJ2-4; size: NA; DNA: TGCGCCAGCAGCCAAGCGGGGATGAAGGGGAGATTAGCCAAAAACATTCAGTACTTC; CDR3: CASSQAGMKGRLAKNIQYF
V: TRBV9; D: NA; length: 17; J: TRBJ2-5; size: NA; DNA: TGTGCCAGCAGCGTAGCTTTGGACAATCAGTACCAAGAGACCCAGTACTTC; CDR3: CASSVALDNQYQETQYF
V: TRBV12-3/TRBV12-4; D: NA; length: 20; J: TRBJ1-4; size: NA; DNA: TGTGCCAGCAGCATCATTACTAGGGGTGCCTCCCAAGGGGTTAATGAAAAACTGTTTTTT; CDR3: CASSIITRGASQGVNEKLFF
V: TRBV9; D: TRBD1; length: 15; J: TRBJ2-2; size: once; DNA: TGTACCAGCAGCACCTGGACAGGAAACACCGGGGAGCTGTTTTTT; CDR3: CTSSTWTGNTGELFF
V: TRBV20-1; D: NA; length: 16; J: TRBJ1-5; size: NA; DNA: TGCAGTGCTATCTCCCAGGACACTTATAGCAATCAGCCCCAGCATTTT; CDR3: CSAISQDTYSNQPQHF
V: TRBV3-1; D: TRBD2; length: 16; J: TRBJ2-7; size: NA; DNA: TGTGCCAGCAGCCCCACCGGACTAGCGGGGGCCGTGGAGCAGTACTTC; CDR3: CASSPTGLAGAVEQYF